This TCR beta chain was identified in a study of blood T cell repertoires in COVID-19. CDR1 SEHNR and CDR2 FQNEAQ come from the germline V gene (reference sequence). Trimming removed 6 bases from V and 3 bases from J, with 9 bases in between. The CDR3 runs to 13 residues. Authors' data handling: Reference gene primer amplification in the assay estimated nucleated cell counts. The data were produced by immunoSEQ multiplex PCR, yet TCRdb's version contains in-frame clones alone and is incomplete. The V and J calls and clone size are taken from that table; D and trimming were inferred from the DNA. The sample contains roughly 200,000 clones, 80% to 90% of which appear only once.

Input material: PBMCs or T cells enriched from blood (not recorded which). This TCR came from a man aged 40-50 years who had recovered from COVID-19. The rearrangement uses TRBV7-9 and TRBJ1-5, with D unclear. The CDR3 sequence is CASRAAFNQPQHF. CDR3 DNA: TGTGCCAGCAGAGCGGCATTCAATCAGCCCCAGCATTTT.